The next 15 T cell receptor beta chains were all read from a single sample in a study of blood T cell repertoires in COVID-19. Some clones are missing from TCRdb's copy, which holds only in-frame ones; the method was immunoSEQ multiplex PCR. The sample carries about 250,000 clones, approximately 90% recorded once. Sequenced: PBMCs or T cells enriched from blood (not recorded which). The receptor source for this set is a man between 40 and 49 years old who had recovered from COVID-19.

The V call is TRBV5-1, the J call TRBJ1-2; a weak D match, TRBD1 (5 bases). Trimming cost V 0 bases and J 2 bases, with 11 bases left between them. The CDR3 spans 15 residues. Looked up from germline, CDR1 is SGHRS and CDR2 is YFSETQ. As DNA, the CDR3 is TGCGCCAGCAGCTTGGGTCAGGGCAAAAACTATGGCTACACCTTC. It translates to CASSLGQGKNYGYTF.

As regards this clone: The germline gene is not matched at one end of the junction; a read error may be the cause. The rearrangement uses TRBV2 and TRBJ1-3, with D unresolved. Germline values: CDR1 SNHLY, CDR2 FYNNEI. This CDR3 region has 14 residues. The CDR3, as DNA: TGCGGGAGTAGTAGAGATAGGTCTGGAAACACCATATATTTT. Protein sequence: CGSSRDRSGNTIYF.

This sequence joins TRBV18 and TRBJ1-3, with D possibly TRBD1 on 5 matching bases. Germline values: CDR1 KGHSH, CDR2 LQKENI. V was clipped by 0 bases and J by 4 bases, with 13 bases between them. The CDR3 has 16 residues. CDR3 protein: CASSPPGQGGGNTIYF. The CDR3 DNA is TGTGCCAGCTCACCACCCGGGCAGGGAGGCGGAAACACCATATATTTT.

The genes are TRBV5-1 and TRBJ1-1, with 10 nucleotides matching TRBD1. The J segment lost 6 bases and the V segment lost 3 bases, leaving 14 bases of the junction unmatched. Germline V CDR1 and CDR2: SGHRS, YFSETQ. The CDR3 totals 17 residues. The CDR3 here is CASSSIFPGQGRAEAFF. The CDR3 DNA reads as TGCGCCAGCAGCTCCATCTTCCCGGGACAGGGGCGGGCTGAAGCTTTCTTT.

This clone was seen once. This rearrangement joins TRBV4-2 to TRBJ1-5; D is uncertain. CDR1 is LGHNA and CDR2 is YNFKEQ in the germline V gene. V gave up 2 bases and J gave up 1 base, with 12 bases separating them. The CDR3 covers 16 residues. The CDR3 reads CASSQFSQQSNQPQHF. The CDR3 DNA reads as TGTGCCAGCAGCCAATTTTCACAGCAAAGCAATCAGCCCCAGCATTTT.

This clone was counted a single time. The rearrangement joins TRBV5-8 to TRBJ2-1, with a weak D call TRBD2 (6 bases). The CDR3 spans 12 residues. V shed 1 base and J shed 10 bases, with 9 bases lying between them. From germline, CDR1 is SGHTS and CDR2 YDEGEE. CDR3 sequence: CASSLRAGEQFF. CDR3 coding DNA: TGTGCCAGCAGCTTGAGGGCGGGGGAGCAGTTCTTC.

The chain has TRBV12-3 or TRBV12-4 and TRBJ2-7; tentative D call: TRBD2 (5 bases). Trimming removed 1 base at V and 6 bases at J, with 10 bases between. This CDR3 has 13 amino acids. DNA for the CDR3: TGTGCCAGCAGTTTAGTCGGGGATCGCGAGCAGTACTTC. Translation gives CASSLVGDREQYF.

The chain is built from TRBV5-1 and TRBJ2-1; D remains ambiguous. CDR1 and CDR2 from the germline V gene are SGHRS and YFSETQ. V shed 0 bases and J shed 12 bases, with 10 bases lying between them. CDR3 length: 12 residues. CDR3 coding DNA: TGCGCCAGCAGCTTGGGAGGCGGCCGGCAGTTCTTC. Amino acids: CASSLGGGRQFF.

This clone was detected many times. This chain connects TRBV14 to TRBJ1-5; unclear D gene. V was trimmed by 1 base and J by 0 bases, leaving 19 bases between them. There are 19 residues in the CDR3. CDR1 is SGHDN and CDR2 is FVKESK in the germline V gene. In DNA, the CDR3 is TGTGCCAGCAGCCAAGTCCGTCCAGTAGAGGATTATAGCAATCAGCCCCAGCATTTT. This translates into CASSQVRPVEDYSNQPQHF.

The chain links TRBV5-4 to TRBJ2-7; 7 bases match TRBD1. Trimming at V came to 4 bases and at J to 5 bases, leaving 3 bases not matched to a gene. This CDR3 spans 12 amino acids. Per the germline V gene, CDR1 is SGHNT and CDR2 is YYREEE (reference sequence). CDR3 loop: CASSLGTDEQYF. In DNA, the CDR3 is TGTGCCAGCAGCCTCGGGACAGACGAGCAGTACTTC.

The chain recombines TRBV29-1 with TRBJ2-7; possibly TRBD1 for D (5 bases). The CDR3 sequence is 12 residues long. Germline CDR1 reads SQVTM; CDR2 reads ANQGSEA. The germline V and J ends were trimmed by 3 bases and 0 bases, with 6 bases remaining between them. DNA of the CDR3: TGCAGCGTTGATCAGGGCTCCTACGAGCAGTACTTC. As protein: CSVDQGSYEQYF.

This sequence joins TRBV3-1 (or the pseudogene TRBV3-2) and TRBJ2-5; maybe TRBD2 (6 bases). V was trimmed by 6 bases and J by 9 bases, leaving 17 bases between them. CDR1 and CDR2 from the germline V gene are LGHDT and YNNKEL (reference sequence). This CDR3 has 13 residues. CDR3 sequence (DNA): TGTGCCAGCAGTTCTAGCGCGCCCGGGGCCCAGTACTTC. This translates into CASSSSAPGAQYF.

The rearrangement joins TRBV4-2 to TRBJ2-5; 9 bases are a match to TRBD1. J lost 4 bases, V lost 3 bases, and 6 bases had no gene match. The CDR3 length is 15 residues. Germline-derived CDR1 and CDR2 are LGHNA and YNFKEQ. CDR3 protein: CASSQAGTGIETQYF. In DNA form, the CDR3 reads TGTGCCAGCAGCCAGGCCGGGACAGGGATAGAGACCCAGTACTTC.

The rearrangement links TRBV5-5 to TRBJ1-1; TRBD1 agrees at 9 bases. Per germline, CDR1 SGHKS and CDR2 YYEKEE (reference sequence). The CDR3 runs to 15 residues. Trimming cost V 1 base and J 1 base; bases outside gene matches: 2. The CDR3 loop reads CASSLMGQGNTEAFF. CDR3 sequence (DNA): TGTGCCAGCAGCTTGATGGGACAGGGGAACACTGAAGCTTTCTTT. The full variable domain, rest sourced from reference TRBV5-5 and TRBJ1-1, is DAGVTQSPTHLIKTRGQQVTLRCSPISGHKSVSWYQQVLGQGPQFIFQYYEKEERGRGNFPDRFSARQFPNYSSELNVNALLLGDSALYLCASSLMGQGNTEAFFGQGTRLTVV.

This clone was seen only a few times. CDR3 amino acids: CASGTGEGNQPQHF. The DNA of the CDR3 is TGCGCCAGCGGGACAGGGGAAGGCAATCAGCCCCAGCATTTT. The chain combines TRBV4-1 with TRBJ1-5; TRBD1 matches at 10 bases. The V and J ends lost 8 bases and 2 bases, in that order; junction bases with no gene match: 3. Germline lookup yields CDR1 MGHRA and CDR2 YSYEKL. The CDR3 covers 14 residues.